The source of this T cell receptor beta chain is a study of OX40 agonist ivuxolimab in advanced cancers. The wider study: A diagnosis of hepatocellular carcinoma, melanoma, renal cell or head and neck cancer was present in dose-escalation patients. Partial responses were seen in three patients, one with hepatocellular carcinoma and two with cutaneous melanoma. General observations from the study: Normalized expansion of T-cell clones was also low for some nonresponders.

Notes on this clone: What it recognizes is unknown.

The data were produced by immunoSEQ multiplex PCR, yet TCRdb's version contains in-frame clones alone and is incomplete. The sample holds around 70,000 clones, roughly 87% seen once. CDR3 length: 16 residues. Germline values: CDR1 SEHNR, CDR2 FQNEAQ (reference sequence). With 4 bases clipped from V and 5 bases from J, the junction kept 11 bases outside the gene matches. This chain connects TRBV7-9 to TRBJ2-5; 9 bases agree with TRBD1. The clonotype originates from an adult with an advanced solid tumor such as melanoma, head and neck, liver or kidney cancer. Here the sequenced sample was CD4+ or CD8+ T cells sorted from blood, taken in a trial of the OX40 agonist ivuxolimab. The CDR3 DNA reads as TGTGCCAGCAGCTCTTACACAGGGGGCGCCGGGGAGACCCAGTACTTC. As protein: CASSSYTGGAGETQYF.